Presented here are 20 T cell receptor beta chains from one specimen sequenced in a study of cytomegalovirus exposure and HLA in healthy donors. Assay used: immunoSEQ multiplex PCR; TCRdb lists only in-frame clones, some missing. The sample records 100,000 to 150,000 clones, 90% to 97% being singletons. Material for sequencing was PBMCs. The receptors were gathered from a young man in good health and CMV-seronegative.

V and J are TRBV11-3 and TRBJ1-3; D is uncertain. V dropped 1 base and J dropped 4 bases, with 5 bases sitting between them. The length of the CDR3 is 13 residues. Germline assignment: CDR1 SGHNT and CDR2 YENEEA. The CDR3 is CASSLGEGNTIYF. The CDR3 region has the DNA TGTGCCAGCAGCTTAGGAGAAGGAAACACCATATATTTT.

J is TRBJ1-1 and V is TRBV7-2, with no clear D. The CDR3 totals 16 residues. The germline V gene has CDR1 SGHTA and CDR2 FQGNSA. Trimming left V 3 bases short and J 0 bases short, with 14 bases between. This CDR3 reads CASSLFFTVMNTEAFF. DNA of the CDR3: TGTGCCAGCAGCTTGTTTTTCACGGTCATGAACACTGAAGCTTTCTTT. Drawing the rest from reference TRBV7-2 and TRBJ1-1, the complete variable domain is GAGVSQSPSNKVTEKGKDVELRCDPISGHTALYWYRQSLGQGLEFLIYFQGNSAPDKSGLPSDRFSAERTGGSVSTLTIQRTQQEDSAVYLCASSLFFTVMNTEAFFGQGTRLTVV.

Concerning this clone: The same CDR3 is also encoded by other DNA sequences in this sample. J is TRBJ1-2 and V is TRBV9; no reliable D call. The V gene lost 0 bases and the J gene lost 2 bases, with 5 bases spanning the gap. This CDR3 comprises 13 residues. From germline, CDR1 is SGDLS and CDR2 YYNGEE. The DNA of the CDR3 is TGTGCCAGCAGCGTAGGCGGAAACTATGGCTACACCTTC. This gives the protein CASSVGGNYGYTF.

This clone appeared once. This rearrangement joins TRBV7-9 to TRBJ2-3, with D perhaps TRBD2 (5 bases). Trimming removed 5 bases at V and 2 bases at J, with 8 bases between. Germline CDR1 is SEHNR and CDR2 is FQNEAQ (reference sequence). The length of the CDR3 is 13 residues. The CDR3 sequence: CASSEGNTDTQYF. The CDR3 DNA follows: TGTGCCAGCAGCGAGGGTAACACAGATACGCAGTATTTT.

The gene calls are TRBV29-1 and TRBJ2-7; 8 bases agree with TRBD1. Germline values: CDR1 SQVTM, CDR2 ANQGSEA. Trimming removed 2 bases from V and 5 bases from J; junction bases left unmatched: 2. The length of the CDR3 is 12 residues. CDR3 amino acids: CSVEQGANEQYF. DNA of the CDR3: TGCAGCGTTGAACAGGGGGCTAACGAGCAGTACTTC.

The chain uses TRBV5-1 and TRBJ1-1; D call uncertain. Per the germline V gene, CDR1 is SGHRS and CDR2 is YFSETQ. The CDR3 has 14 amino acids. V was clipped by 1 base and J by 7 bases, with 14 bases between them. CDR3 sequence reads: CASSLILVSDEAFF. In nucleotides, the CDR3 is TGCGCCAGCAGCTTGATCCTAGTTTCAGATGAAGCTTTCTTT. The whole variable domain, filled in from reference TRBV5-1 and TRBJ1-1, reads KAGVTQTPRYLIKTRGQQVTLSCSPISGHRSVSWYQQTPGQGLQFLFEYFSETQRNKGNFPGRFSGRQFSNSRSEMNVSTLELGDSALYLCASSLILVSDEAFFGQGTRLTVV.

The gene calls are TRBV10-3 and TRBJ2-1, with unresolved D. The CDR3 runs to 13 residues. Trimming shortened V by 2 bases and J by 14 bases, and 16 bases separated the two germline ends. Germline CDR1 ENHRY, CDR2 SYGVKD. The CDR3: CAISEPPDATEFF. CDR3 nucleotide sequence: TGTGCCATCAGTGAGCCCCCCGATGCTACGGAGTTCTTC.

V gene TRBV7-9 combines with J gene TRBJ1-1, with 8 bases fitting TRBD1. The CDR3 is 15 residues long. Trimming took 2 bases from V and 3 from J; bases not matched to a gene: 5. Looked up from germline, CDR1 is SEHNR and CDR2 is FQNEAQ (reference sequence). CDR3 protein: CASSLRQGPDTEAFF. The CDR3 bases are TGTGCCAGCAGCTTAAGACAGGGGCCGGACACTGAAGCTTTCTTT.

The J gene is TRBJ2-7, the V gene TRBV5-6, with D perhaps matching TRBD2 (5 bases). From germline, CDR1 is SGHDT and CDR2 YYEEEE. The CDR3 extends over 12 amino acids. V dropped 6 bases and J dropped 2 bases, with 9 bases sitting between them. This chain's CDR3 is CASNEGPYEQYF. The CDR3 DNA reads TGTGCCAGCAACGAGGGCCCCTACGAGCAGTACTTC.

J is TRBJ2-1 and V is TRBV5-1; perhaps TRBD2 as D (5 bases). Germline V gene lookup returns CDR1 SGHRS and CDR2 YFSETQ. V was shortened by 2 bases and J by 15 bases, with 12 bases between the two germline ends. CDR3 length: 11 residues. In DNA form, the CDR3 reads TGCGCCAGCAGCTTATCGGGGAGCGTGTTCTTC. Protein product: CASSLSGSVFF.

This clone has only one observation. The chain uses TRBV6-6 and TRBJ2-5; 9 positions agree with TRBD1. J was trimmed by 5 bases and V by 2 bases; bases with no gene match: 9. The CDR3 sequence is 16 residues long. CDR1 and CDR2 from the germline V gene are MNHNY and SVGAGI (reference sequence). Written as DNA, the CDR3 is TGTGCCAGCAGTTACCCTACAGGGGGCCGTCGGGAGACCCAGTACTTC. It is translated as CASSYPTGGRRETQYF.

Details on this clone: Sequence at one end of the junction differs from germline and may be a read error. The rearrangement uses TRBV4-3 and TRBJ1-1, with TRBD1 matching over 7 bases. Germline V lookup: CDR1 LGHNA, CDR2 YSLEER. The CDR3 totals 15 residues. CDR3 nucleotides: TGCGCCAGCAGTCAAGAGGGACAGTTGTACCATGAAGCTTTCTTT. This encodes CASSQEGQLYHEAFF.

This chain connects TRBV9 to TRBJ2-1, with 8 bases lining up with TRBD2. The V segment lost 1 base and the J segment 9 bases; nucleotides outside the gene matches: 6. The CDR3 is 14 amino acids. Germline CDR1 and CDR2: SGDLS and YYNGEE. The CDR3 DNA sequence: TGTGCCAGCAGCGTACCGGACGGGAGGGGTGAGCAGTTCTTC. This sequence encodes CASSVPDGRGEQFF.

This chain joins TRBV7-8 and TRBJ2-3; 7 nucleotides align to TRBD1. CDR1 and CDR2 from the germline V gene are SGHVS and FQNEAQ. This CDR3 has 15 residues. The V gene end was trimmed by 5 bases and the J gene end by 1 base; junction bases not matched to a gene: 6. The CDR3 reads CASSALGQGTDTQYF. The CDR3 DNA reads TGTGCCAGCAGCGCACTAGGACAGGGCACAGATACGCAGTATTTT.

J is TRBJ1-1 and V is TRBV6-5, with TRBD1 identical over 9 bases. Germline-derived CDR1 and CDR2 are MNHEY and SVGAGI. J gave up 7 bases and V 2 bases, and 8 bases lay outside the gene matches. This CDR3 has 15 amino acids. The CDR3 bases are TGTGCCAGCAGTTACGGGACAGGGACGTATAGTGAAGCTTTCTTT. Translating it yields CASSYGTGTYSEAFF.

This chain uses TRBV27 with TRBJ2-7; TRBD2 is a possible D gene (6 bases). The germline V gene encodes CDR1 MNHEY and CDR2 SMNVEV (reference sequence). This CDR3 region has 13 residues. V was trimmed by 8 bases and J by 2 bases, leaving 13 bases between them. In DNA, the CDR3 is TGTGCCAGCCGGTCGGGAGAGACCTACGAGCAGTACTTC. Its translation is CASRSGETYEQYF.

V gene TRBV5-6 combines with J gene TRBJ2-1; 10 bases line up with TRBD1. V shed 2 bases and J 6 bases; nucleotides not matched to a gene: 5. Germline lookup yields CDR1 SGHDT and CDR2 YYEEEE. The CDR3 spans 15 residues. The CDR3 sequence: CASSLKGQGFNEQFF. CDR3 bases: TGTGCCAGCAGCTTAAAGGGACAGGGGTTCAATGAGCAGTTCTTC.

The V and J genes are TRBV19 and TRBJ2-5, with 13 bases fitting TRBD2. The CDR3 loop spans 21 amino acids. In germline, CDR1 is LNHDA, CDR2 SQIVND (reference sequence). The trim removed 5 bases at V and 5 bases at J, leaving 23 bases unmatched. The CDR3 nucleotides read TGTGCCAGTAGTCCGCCCCCGCGAGGACTAGCGGGAGAAGGTTTAAGGGAGACCCAGTACTTC. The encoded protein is CASSPPPRGLAGEGLRETQYF.

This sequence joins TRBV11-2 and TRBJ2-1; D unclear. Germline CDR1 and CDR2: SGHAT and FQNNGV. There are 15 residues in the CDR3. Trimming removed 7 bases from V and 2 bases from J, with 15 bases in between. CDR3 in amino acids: CASTDNTPTYNEQFF. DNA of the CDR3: TGTGCCAGCACCGACAACACCCCGACCTACAATGAGCAGTTCTTC.

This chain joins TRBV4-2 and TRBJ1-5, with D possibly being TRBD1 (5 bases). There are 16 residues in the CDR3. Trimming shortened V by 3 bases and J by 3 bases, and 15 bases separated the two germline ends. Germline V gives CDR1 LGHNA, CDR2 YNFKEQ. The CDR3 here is CASSQETATLNQPQHF. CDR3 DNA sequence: TGTGCCAGCAGCCAGGAGACAGCCACTCTCAATCAGCCCCAGCATTTT.